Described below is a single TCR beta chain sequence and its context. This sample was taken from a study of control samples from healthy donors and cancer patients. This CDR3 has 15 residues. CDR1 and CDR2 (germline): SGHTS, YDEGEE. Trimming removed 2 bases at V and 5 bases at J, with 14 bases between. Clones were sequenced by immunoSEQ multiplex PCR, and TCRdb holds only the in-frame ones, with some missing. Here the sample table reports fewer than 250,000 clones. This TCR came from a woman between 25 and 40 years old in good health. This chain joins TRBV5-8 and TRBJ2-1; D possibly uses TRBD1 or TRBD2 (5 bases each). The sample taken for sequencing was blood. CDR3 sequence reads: CASSFVGTEDNEQFF. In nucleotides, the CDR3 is TGTGCCAGCAGCTTCGTGGGGACGGAGGACAATGAGCAGTTCTTC.